This TCR beta chain is from a study of CD8 T cells in Susac syndrome. The germline gives CDR1 SGHRS, CDR2 YFSETQ. This CDR3 region has 14 residues. The T cells that were sequenced for TCR beta were CD8+ and CD4+ cells from blood. Relapsing-remitting disease, either stable or active, was present in the treatment-naive patients who were the multiple sclerosis controls. An amount of RNA that ranged from roughly 0.5 to 1 ug was reverse transcribed with random hexamers. The method of amplification for TCR beta CDR3 was immunoSEQ multiplex PCR, covering 54 Vbeta and 13 Jbeta. TCRdb re-analysed the immunoSEQ multiplex PCR reads in MiXCR, keeping a single row per CDR3 protein. The sample lists some 450,000 distinct CDR3 sequences; 85% were seen once. About this clonotype: One junction end disagrees with the germline gene, perhaps due to a read error.

Sequenced sample: CD8+ T cells from PBMCs. The source of this sequence is a human donor with multiple sclerosis. The J gene is TRBJ1-1, the V gene TRBV5-1; perhaps TRBD1 as D (5 bases). The DNA for the CDR3 is TGCGCCAGCAGCTGGACGGACATGAACACTGAAGCCTTCTTT. As protein: CASSWTDMNTEAFF.